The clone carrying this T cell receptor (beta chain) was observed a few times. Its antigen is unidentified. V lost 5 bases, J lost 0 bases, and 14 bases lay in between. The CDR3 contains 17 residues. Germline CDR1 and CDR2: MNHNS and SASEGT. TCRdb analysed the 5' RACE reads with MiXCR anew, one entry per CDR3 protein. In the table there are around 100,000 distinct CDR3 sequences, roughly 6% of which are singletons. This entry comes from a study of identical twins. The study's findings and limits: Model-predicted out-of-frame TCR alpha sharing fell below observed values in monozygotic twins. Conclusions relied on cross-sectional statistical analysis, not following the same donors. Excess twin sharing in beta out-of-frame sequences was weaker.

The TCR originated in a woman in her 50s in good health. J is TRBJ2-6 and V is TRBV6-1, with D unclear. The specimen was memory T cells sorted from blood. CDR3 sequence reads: CASSSHVLSSGANVLTF. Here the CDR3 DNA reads TGTGCCAGCAGTTCGCACGTCCTAAGCTCTGGGGCCAACGTCCTGACTTTC.